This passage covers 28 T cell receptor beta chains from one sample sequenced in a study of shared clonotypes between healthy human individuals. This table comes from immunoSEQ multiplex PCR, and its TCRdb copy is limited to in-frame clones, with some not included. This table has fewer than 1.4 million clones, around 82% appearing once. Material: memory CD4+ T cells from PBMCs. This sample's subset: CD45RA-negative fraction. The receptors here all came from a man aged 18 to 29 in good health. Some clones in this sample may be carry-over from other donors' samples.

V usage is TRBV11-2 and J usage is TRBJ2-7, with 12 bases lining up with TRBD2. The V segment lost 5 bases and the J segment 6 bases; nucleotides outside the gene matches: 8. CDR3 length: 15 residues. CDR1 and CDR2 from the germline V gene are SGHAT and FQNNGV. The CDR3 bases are TGTGCCAGCAGCAAGCTAGCGGGAGGGCTAAGCGAGCAGTACTTC. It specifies CASSKLAGGLSEQYF.

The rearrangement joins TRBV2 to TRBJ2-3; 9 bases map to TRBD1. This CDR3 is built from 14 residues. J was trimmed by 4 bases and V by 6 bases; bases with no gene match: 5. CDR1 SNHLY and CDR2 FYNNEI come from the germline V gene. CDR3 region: CASRRQGVPDTQYF. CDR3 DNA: TGTGCCAGCAGGCGACAGGGGGTCCCAGATACGCAGTATTTT.

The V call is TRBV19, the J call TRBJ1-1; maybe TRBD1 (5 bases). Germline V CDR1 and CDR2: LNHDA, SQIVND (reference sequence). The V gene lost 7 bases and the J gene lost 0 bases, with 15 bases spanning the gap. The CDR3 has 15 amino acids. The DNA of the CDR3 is TGTGCCAGTACCACCGGGGGGGGTTTGAACACTGAAGCTTTCTTT. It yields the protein CASTTGGGLNTEAFF.

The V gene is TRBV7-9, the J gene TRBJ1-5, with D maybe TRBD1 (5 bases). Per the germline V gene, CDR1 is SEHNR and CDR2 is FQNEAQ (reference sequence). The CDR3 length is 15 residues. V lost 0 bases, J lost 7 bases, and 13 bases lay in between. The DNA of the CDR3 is TGTGCCAGCAGCTTAGCGGCCGGGGGTGAGCAGCCCCAGCATTTT. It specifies CASSLAAGGEQPQHF.

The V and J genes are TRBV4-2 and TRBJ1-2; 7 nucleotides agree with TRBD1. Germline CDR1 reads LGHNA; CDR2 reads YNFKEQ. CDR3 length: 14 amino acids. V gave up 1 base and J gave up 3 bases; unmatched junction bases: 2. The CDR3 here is CASSQGRGDYGYTF. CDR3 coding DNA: TGTGCCAGCAGCCAAGGCAGGGGGGACTATGGCTACACCTTC.

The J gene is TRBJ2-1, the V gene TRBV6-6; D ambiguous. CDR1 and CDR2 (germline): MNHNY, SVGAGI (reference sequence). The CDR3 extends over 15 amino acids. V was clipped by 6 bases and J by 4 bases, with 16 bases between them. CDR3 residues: CASRGIKGGYNEQFF. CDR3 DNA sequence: TGTGCCAGCAGGGGAATCAAGGGCGGTTACAATGAGCAGTTCTTC.

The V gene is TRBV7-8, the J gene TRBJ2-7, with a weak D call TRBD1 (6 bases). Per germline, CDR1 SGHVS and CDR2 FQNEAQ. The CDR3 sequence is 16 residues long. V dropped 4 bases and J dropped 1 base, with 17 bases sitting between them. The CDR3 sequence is CASSSRLTGASYEQYF. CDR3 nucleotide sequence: TGTGCCAGCAGCTCCCGACTGACAGGCGCGTCCTACGAGCAGTACTTC.

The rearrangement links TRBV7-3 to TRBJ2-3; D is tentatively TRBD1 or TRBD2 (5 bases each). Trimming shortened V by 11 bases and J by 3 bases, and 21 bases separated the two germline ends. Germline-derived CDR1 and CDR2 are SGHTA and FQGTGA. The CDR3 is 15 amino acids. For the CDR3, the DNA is TGTGCCTGGAGAGCCGGGACGGGGCTAACAGATACGCAGTATTTT. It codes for CAWRAGTGLTDTQYF.

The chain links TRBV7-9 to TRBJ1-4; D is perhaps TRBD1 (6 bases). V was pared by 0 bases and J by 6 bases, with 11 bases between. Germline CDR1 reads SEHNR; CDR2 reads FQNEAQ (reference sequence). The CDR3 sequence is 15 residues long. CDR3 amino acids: CASSLAGGADEKLFF. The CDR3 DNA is TGTGCCAGCAGCTTAGCCGGGGGCGCGGATGAAAAACTGTTTTTT.

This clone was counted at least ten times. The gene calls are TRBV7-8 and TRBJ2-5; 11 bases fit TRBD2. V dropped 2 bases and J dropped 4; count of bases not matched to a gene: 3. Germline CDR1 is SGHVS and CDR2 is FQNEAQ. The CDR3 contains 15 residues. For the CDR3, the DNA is TGTGCCAGCAGCTTACCCCTAGCGGGAGGAGAGACCCAGTACTTC. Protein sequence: CASSLPLAGGETQYF.

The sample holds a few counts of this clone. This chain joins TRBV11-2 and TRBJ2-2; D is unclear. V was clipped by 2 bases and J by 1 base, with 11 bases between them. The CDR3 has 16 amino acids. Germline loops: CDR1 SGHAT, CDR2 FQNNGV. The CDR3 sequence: CASSLLGSGNTGELFF. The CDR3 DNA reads TGTGCCAGCAGCTTACTGGGTTCAGGGAACACCGGGGAGCTGTTTTTT.

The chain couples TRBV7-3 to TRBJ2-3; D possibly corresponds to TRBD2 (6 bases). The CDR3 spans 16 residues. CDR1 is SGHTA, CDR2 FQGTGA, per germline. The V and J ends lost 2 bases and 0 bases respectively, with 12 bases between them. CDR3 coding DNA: TGTGCCAGCAGCTTAGATGAGCTAGCGAGCACAGATACGCAGTATTTT. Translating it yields CASSLDELASTDTQYF.

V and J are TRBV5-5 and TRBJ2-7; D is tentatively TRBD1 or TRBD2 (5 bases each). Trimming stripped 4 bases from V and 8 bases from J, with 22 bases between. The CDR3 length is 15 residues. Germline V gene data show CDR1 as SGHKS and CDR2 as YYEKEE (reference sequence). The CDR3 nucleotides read TGTGCCAGCAGCCCCGGGGACCCTTTCCCCCTACAGCAGTACTTC. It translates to CASSPGDPFPLQQYF.

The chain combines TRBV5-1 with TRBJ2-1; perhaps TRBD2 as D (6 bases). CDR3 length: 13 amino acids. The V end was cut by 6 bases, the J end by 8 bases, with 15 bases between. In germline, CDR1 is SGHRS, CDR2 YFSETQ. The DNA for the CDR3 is TGCGCCAGCACGGCGGGGTTGGGGTATGAGCAGTTCTTC. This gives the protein CASTAGLGYEQFF.

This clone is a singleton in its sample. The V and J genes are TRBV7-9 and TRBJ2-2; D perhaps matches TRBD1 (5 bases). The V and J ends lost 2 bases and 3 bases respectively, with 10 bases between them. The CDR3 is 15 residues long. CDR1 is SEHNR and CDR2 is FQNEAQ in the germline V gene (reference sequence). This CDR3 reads CASSLLDSYTGELFF. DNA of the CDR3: TGTGCCAGCAGCTTACTTGACAGCTACACCGGGGAGCTGTTTTTT. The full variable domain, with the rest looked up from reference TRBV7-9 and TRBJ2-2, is DTGVSQNPRHKITKRGQNVTFRCDPISEHNRLYWYRQTLGQGPEFLTYFQNEAQLEKSRLLSDRFSAERPKGSFSTLEIQRTEQGDSAMYLCASSLLDSYTGELFFGEGSRLTVL.

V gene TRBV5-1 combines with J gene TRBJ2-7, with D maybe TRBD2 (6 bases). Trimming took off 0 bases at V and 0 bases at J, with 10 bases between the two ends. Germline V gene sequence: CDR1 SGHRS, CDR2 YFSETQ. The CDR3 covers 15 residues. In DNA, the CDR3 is TGCGCCAGCAGCTTGGGCGGACTACGCTCCTACGAGCAGTACTTC. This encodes CASSLGGLRSYEQYF.

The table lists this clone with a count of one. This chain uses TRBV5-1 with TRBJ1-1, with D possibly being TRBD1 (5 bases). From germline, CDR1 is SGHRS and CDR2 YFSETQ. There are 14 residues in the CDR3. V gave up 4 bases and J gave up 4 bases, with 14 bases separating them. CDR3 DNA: TGCGCCAGCAGCCTTAAAGGGGAGGCCACTGAAGCTTTCTTT. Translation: CASSLKGEATEAFF.

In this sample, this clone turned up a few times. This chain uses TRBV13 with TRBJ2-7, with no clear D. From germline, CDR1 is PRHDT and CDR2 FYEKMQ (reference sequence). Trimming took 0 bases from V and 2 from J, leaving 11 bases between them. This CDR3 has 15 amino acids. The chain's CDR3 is CASSLGRGVPYEQYF. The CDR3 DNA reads TGTGCCAGCAGCTTAGGCCGTGGGGTCCCCTACGAGCAGTACTTC.

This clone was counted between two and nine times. The CDR3 DNA is TGTGCCAGCAGTGAAGACCGCATCCAAGAGACCCAGTACTTC. The encoded protein is CASSEDRIQETQYF. The genes are TRBV2 and TRBJ2-5, with D unresolved. Trimming removed 1 base at V and 1 base at J, with 7 bases between. The CDR3 totals 14 residues. Germline values: CDR1 SNHLY, CDR2 FYNNEI.

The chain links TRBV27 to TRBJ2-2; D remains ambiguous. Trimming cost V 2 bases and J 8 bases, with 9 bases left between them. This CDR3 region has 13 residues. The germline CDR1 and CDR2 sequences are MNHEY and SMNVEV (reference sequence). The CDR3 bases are TGTGCCAGCAGTTTAGTGGGGAAAGGGGAGCTGTTTTTT. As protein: CASSLVGKGELFF.

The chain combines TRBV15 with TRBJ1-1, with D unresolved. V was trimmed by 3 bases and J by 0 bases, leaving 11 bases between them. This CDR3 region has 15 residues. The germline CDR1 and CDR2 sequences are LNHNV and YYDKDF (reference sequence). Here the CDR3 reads CATSSYRDMNTEAFF. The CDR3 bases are TGTGCCACCAGCAGCTACAGAGACATGAACACTGAAGCTTTCTTT.

The CDR3 region is CASSEGKPWELGYTF. The CDR3 DNA follows: TGTGCCAGCAGTGAAGGAAAGCCGTGGGAGCTTGGCTACACCTTC. This chain connects TRBV6-1 to TRBJ1-2; D ambiguous. CDR1 and CDR2 from the germline V gene are MNHNS and SASEGT. The CDR3 extends over 15 amino acids. The germline V and J ends were trimmed by 1 base and 7 bases, with 16 bases remaining between them.

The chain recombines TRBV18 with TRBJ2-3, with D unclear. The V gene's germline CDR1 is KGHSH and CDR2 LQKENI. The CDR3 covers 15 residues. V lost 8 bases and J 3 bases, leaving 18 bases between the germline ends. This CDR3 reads CASTKSGLRTDTQYF. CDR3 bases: TGTGCCAGCACCAAGTCCGGGCTCCGTACAGATACGCAGTATTTT.

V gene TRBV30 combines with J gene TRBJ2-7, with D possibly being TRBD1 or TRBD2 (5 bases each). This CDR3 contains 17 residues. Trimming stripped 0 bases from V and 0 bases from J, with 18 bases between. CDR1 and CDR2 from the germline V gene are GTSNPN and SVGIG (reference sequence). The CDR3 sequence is CAWSVYFGRGVSYEQYF. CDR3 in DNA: TGTGCCTGGAGTGTATATTTTGGTCGAGGGGTCTCCTACGAGCAGTACTTC.

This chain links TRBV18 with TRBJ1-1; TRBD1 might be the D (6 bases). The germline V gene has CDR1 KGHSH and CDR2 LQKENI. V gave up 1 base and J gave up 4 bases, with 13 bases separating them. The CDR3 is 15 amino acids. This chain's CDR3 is CASSPLTGATTEAFF. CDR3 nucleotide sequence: TGTGCCAGCTCACCACTCACGGGGGCTACCACTGAAGCTTTCTTT. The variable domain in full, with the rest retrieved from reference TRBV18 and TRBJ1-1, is NAGVMQNPRHLVRRRGQEARLRCSPMKGHSHVYWYRQLPEEGLKFMVYLQKENIIDESGMPKERFSAEFPKEGPSILRIQQVVRGDSAAYFCASSPLTGATTEAFFGQGTRLTVV.

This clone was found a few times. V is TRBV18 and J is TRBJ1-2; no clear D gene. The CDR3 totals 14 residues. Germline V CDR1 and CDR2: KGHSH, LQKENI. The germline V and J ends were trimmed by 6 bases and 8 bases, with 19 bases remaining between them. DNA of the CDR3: TGTGCCAGCTCCTCATCGGCTCTACTAAGCGGCTACACCTTC. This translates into CASSSSALLSGYTF.

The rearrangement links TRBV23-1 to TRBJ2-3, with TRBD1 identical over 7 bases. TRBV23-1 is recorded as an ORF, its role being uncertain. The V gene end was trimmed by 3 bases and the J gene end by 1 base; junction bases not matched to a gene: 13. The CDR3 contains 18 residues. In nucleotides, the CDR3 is TGCGCCAGCAGTCATCGGAGCGACAGGGCTTCTCGCACAGATACGCAGTATTTT. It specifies CASSHRSDRASRTDTQYF.

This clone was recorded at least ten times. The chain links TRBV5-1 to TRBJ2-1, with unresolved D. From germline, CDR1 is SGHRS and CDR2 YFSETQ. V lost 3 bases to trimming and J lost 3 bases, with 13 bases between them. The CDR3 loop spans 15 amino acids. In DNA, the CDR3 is TGCGCCAGCAGCTCTGGGTCTGCTGACTACAATGAGCAGTTCTTC. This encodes CASSSGSADYNEQFF. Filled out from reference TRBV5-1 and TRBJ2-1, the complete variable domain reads KAGVTQTPRYLIKTRGQQVTLSCSPISGHRSVSWYQQTPGQGLQFLFEYFSETQRNKGNFPGRFSGRQFSNSRSEMNVSTLELGDSALYLCASSSGSADYNEQFFGPGTRLTVL.